This T cell receptor (beta chain) was sequenced in a study of cytomegalovirus exposure and HLA in healthy donors. Study results and limitations: Listed as cytomegalovirus-associated were 170 or so TCR beta chains. The productive fraction for most TCR beta V segments was about 87% or about 30% in an earlier analysis. Reportedly, fewer N-insertions than the approximately 610-donor mean appeared in an Asian-associated ancestry cluster in a later analysis.

CDR1 is MGHRA, CDR2 YSYEKL, per germline. The CDR3 contains 16 residues. With V trimmed by 4 bases and J by 4 bases, 7 bases remained unmatched. About this clone itself: The antigen is unknown.

Both 60 Vbeta primers and 13 Jbeta primers went into the PCR. The table came from immunoSEQ multiplex PCR; TCRdb's copy has only in-frame clones and leaves some out. The repertoire includes a few hundred thousand clones, nearly 95% of them detected once, and about 1.7% sits in the top ten. The clonotype originates from a girl aged 2-10 years in good health and CMV-seronegative. This chain uses TRBV4-1 with TRBJ2-1; 10 nucleotides match TRBD2. The specimen was PBMCs. The DNA of the CDR3 is TGCGCCAGCAGCCTGACTCTAGCGGGAGAGTACAATGAGCAGTTCTTC. Translated, it gives CASSLTLAGEYNEQFF.